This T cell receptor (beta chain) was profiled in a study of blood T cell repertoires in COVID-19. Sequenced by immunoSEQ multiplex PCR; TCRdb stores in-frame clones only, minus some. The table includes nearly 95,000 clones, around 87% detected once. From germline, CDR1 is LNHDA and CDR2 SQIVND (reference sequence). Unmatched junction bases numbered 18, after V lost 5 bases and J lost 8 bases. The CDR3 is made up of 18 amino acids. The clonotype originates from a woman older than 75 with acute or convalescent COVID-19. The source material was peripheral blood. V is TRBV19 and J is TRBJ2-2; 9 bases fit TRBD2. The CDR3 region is CASSHGGRSGGSRGELFF. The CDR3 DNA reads TGTGCCAGTAGTCACGGAGGTCGTAGCGGGGGATCAAGGGGGGAGCTGTTTTTT.